The 29 T cell receptor beta chains listed next were all sequenced from one sample in a study of T-cell reconstitution after alpha-beta-depleted transplantation in children. For TCRbeta, the library was prepared with unique molecular identifiers. TCRdb passed the PCR reads through MiXCR, listing each CDR3 protein once. Among 780,000 or so distinct CDR3 sequences listed, around 15% were seen once. This specimen consisted of PBMCs, mostly from graft donor cells, obtained 360 days after TCRalphabeta/CD19-depleted stem cell transplant. These receptors all stem from a male patient between 10 and 17 years old who had a stem cell transplant for acute lymphoblastic leukemia, so the T cells may come from the graft donor.

The chain uses TRBV19 and TRBJ1-2; 9 nucleotides match TRBD1. J lost 5 bases, V lost 4 bases, and 5 bases had no gene match. Germline V CDR1 and CDR2: LNHDA, SQIVND (reference sequence). The CDR3 totals 14 residues. The CDR3 protein is CASSTWDRAYGYTF. CDR3 coding DNA: TGTGCCAGTAGTACCTGGGACAGGGCGTATGGCTACACCTTC.

This clonotype has ten or more counts. The chain has TRBV7-2 and TRBJ2-7; TRBD1 matches at 7 bases. With 4 bases clipped from V and 1 base from J, the junction kept 7 bases outside the gene matches. The V gene's germline CDR1 is SGHTA and CDR2 FQGNSA. The CDR3 totals 15 residues. The CDR3 loop reads CASSYTDRLSYEQYF. CDR3 nucleotide sequence: TGTGCCAGCAGCTATACGGACAGGTTATCCTACGAGCAGTACTTC.

In its sample, this clonotype was seen a few times. This chain links TRBV4-1 with TRBJ2-7, with D unclear. The CDR3 extends over 12 amino acids. The V end lost 3 bases, the J end lost 7 bases, and 10 bases lay between the germline ends. Looked up from germline, CDR1 is MGHRA and CDR2 is YSYEKL. The CDR3 DNA is TGCGCCAGCAGCCAGCCTTCGAATGAGCAGTACTTC. Protein sequence: CASSQPSNEQYF.

This clonotype was detected a few times. This sequence joins TRBV18 and TRBJ2-3, with TRBD1 as a possible D gene (5 bases). CDR1 is KGHSH and CDR2 is LQKENI in the germline V gene. V lost 1 base to trimming and J lost 4 bases, with 6 bases between them. The CDR3 covers 13 residues. CDR3 amino acids: CASSPQGSDTQYF. The DNA of the CDR3 is TGTGCCAGCTCACCACAGGGGTCAGATACGCAGTATTTT.

This chain uses TRBV11-2 with TRBJ1-4; D not resolved. In germline, CDR1 is SGHAT, CDR2 FQNNGV. Between the trimmed V and J ends, which lost 4 bases and 6 bases, there was a span of 15 bases. The CDR3 is made up of 15 amino acids. The CDR3 region is CASSSPLDGDEKLFF. CDR3 DNA: TGTGCCAGCAGCTCCCCCCTCGACGGTGATGAAAAACTGTTTTTT.

This clonotype was counted a few times. The chain uses TRBV4-1 and TRBJ2-1, with D unresolved. V lost 1 base and J 9 bases, leaving 10 bases between the germline ends. CDR3 size: 13 residues. CDR1 and CDR2 from the germline V gene are MGHRA and YSYEKL. The CDR3, as DNA: TGCGCCAGCAGCCAAGTCCCAAGCGTTGAGCAGTTCTTC. It codes for CASSQVPSVEQFF.

This clonotype was counted at least ten times. The V and J genes are TRBV12-3 or TRBV12-4 and TRBJ1-5, with D unclear. The V and J ends lost 1 base and 11 bases respectively, with 9 bases between them. The CDR3 spans 12 residues. The CDR3 sequence: CASSLGPPTQHF. The CDR3 DNA reads TGTGCCAGCAGTTTAGGTCCCCCGACCCAGCATTTT.

This sequence joins TRBV11-2 and TRBJ2-1; possible D gene TRBD1, 6 bases. With 6 bases removed from V and 8 bases from J, the gap between germline ends came to 23 bases. CDR3 length: 16 amino acids. From germline, CDR1 is SGHAT and CDR2 FQNNGV. CDR3 sequence reads: CASSGPQGIIRHEQFF. The CDR3 region has the DNA TGTGCCAGCAGTGGGCCACAGGGTATCATAAGGCATGAGCAGTTCTTC. The variable domain in full, with the rest retrieved from reference TRBV11-2 and TRBJ2-1, is EAGVAQSPRYKIIEKRQSVAFWCNPISGHATLYWYQQILGQGPKLLIQFQNNGVVDDSQLPKDRFSAERLKGVDSTLKIQPAKLEDSAVYLCASSGPQGIIRHEQFFGPGTRLTVL.

This clonotype was counted many times. The chain is built from TRBV11-2 and TRBJ1-1, with D possibly TRBD1 on 6 matching bases. The CDR3 contains 17 residues. Germline V gene data show CDR1 as SGHAT and CDR2 as FQNNGV. V lost 0 bases to trimming and J lost 0 bases, with 14 bases between them. For the CDR3, the DNA is TGTGCCAGCAGCTTAGACCCGGGACACATCATGAACACTGAAGCTTTCTTT. Protein product: CASSLDPGHIMNTEAFF.

The gene calls are TRBV7-6 and TRBJ2-3, with D hard to call. CDR3 length: 14 amino acids. Germline CDR1 reads SGHVS; CDR2 reads FNYEAQ. The V gene lost 3 bases and the J gene lost 4 bases, with 11 bases spanning the gap. The CDR3 region has the DNA TGTGCCAGCAGCTTGGGCGGTAGGGCAGATACGCAGTATTTT. It translates to CASSLGGRADTQYF.

The chain has TRBV7-2 and TRBJ2-5, with D unresolved. Germline loops: CDR1 SGHTA, CDR2 FQGNSA. The V gene lost 5 bases and the J gene lost 1 base, with 8 bases spanning the gap. CDR3 size: 13 residues. CDR3 protein: CASSPLTQETQYF. The CDR3 DNA follows: TGTGCCAGCAGCCCCTTAACCCAAGAGACCCAGTACTTC.

DNA of the CDR3: TGTGCCAGCAACCGTCAGCAGGGCAATGAGCAGTTCTTC. Amino acid sequence: CASNRQQGNEQFF. J is TRBJ2-1 and V is TRBV11-1, with D perhaps TRBD1 (5 bases). The CDR3 has 13 amino acids. V lost 7 bases to trimming and J lost 6 bases, with 13 bases between them. The germline V gene has CDR1 SGHAT and CDR2 FQDESV (reference sequence).

The genes are TRBV28 and TRBJ2-7, with D maybe TRBD1 (5 bases). Germline V gene lookup returns CDR1 MDHEN and CDR2 SYDVKM. CDR3 length equals 14 residues. Trimming removed 8 bases from V and 5 bases from J, with 19 bases in between. The CDR3 coding sequence is TGTGCCAGCCTCAAATCCGGGTGGGGCCACGAGCAGTACTTC. It yields the protein CASLKSGWGHEQYF.

This clonotype was picked up a small number of times. CDR3 DNA sequence: TGTGCCAGCGGCCCCATGGCAGGGAGCACAGATACGCAGTATTTT. The encoded protein is CASGPMAGSTDTQYF. V gene TRBV9 combines with J gene TRBJ2-3; TRBD1 is a possible D gene (5 bases). Germline V gene lookup returns CDR1 SGDLS and CDR2 YYNGEE. Trimming left V 7 bases short and J 0 bases short, with 15 bases between. The CDR3 sequence is 15 residues long.

This clonotype was found many times. In DNA form, the CDR3 reads TGCGCCAGCAAACAGGGGGAGCGAGAGACCCAGTACTTC. It codes for CASKQGERETQYF. The chain couples TRBV5-1 to TRBJ2-5, with 8 nucleotides matching TRBD1. Germline V gene sequence: CDR1 SGHRS, CDR2 YFSETQ. CDR3 length: 13 amino acids. V lost 6 bases to trimming and J lost 4 bases; unmatched junction nucleotides: 5.

J is TRBJ2-5 and V is TRBV20-1; D gene ambiguous. This CDR3 region has 18 residues. The ends were cut back, 2 bases at V and 5 bases at J, with 27 bases in the middle. Looked up from germline, CDR1 is DFQATT and CDR2 is SNEGSKA (reference sequence). The CDR3 coding sequence is TGCAGTGCTAGATCCCACCCTCGGACGAATCTTCTGGGGGAGACCCAGTACTTC. Encoded protein: CSARSHPRTNLLGETQYF.

The CDR3 spells CASSPSDTLYTYEQYF. CDR3 bases: TGTGCCAGCAGCCCCTCGGACACCCTCTACACCTACGAGCAGTACTTC. This chain links TRBV13 with TRBJ2-7; D might be TRBD1 (5 bases). Per the germline V gene, CDR1 is PRHDT and CDR2 is FYEKMQ (reference sequence). Trimming removed 5 bases at V and 2 bases at J, with 19 bases between. CDR3 length: 16 residues.

This clonotype was seen a few times. The chain has TRBV6-1 and TRBJ2-4, with D possibly being TRBD2 (5 bases). The CDR3 is 15 residues long. Trimming left V 5 bases short and J 7 bases short, with 18 bases between. Germline V gives CDR1 MNHNS, CDR2 SASEGT. CDR3 amino acids: CASSPWRGPENIQYF. The CDR3 DNA follows: TGTGCCAGCAGTCCCTGGAGAGGGCCGGAGAACATTCAGTACTTC.

The table lists this clonotype with a few counts. The rearrangement links TRBV18 to TRBJ1-1, with D perhaps TRBD1 (5 bases). The V end lost 7 bases, the J end lost 0 bases, and 12 bases lay between the germline ends. Germline V gene data show CDR1 as KGHSH and CDR2 as LQKENI. The CDR3 runs 14 residues. CDR3 nucleotides: TGTGCCAGCTGCGCTCGAGGGGTGAACACTGAAGCTTTCTTT. Translation: CASCARGVNTEAFF.

The sample holds a few counts of this clonotype. This chain joins TRBV29-1 and TRBJ2-6; possibly TRBD1 or TRBD2 for D (5 bases each). V was cut by 2 bases and J by 4 bases, with 9 bases left in between. The length of the CDR3 is 14 residues. Germline V gene sequence: CDR1 SQVTM, CDR2 ANQGSEA. The chain's CDR3 is CSVEPGTGANVLTF. The CDR3 DNA reads as TGCAGCGTTGAACCCGGGACCGGGGCCAACGTCCTGACTTTC.

This chain joins TRBV5-1 and TRBJ2-7; 7 positions match TRBD2. With 5 bases clipped from V and 5 bases from J, the junction kept 13 bases outside the gene matches. This CDR3 is 15 amino acids long. Germline V gene data show CDR1 as SGHRS and CDR2 as YFSETQ. The chain's CDR3 is CASSSKGRERNEQYF. The CDR3 DNA follows: TGCGCCAGCAGTTCCAAGGGGCGGGAGAGGAACGAGCAGTACTTC.

The table lists this clonotype with a few counts. The chain joins TRBV28 to TRBJ2-7; possibly TRBD2 for D (5 bases). The V gene lost 2 bases and the J gene lost 2 bases, with 13 bases spanning the gap. Looked up from germline, CDR1 is MDHEN and CDR2 is SYDVKM. The CDR3 loop spans 15 amino acids. CDR3 nucleotide sequence: TGTGCCAGCAGTTTACCGAGGGAGCCGACCTACGAGCAGTACTTC. It encodes CASSLPREPTYEQYF.

V gene TRBV7-2 combines with J gene TRBJ2-3; 7 bases line up with TRBD2. With V trimmed by 5 bases and J by 7 bases, 9 bases remained unmatched. The CDR3 runs to 14 residues. CDR1 is SGHTA, CDR2 FQGNSA, per germline. CDR3 nucleotide sequence: TGTGCCAGCAGCCTTGGACTAGAATGGTATACGCAGTATTTT. Encoded protein: CASSLGLEWYTQYF.

This chain uses TRBV27 with TRBJ2-5, with 12 bases identical to TRBD2. This CDR3 is built from 18 residues. J lost 5 bases, V lost 6 bases, and 16 bases had no gene match. The germline V gene has CDR1 MNHEY and CDR2 SMNVEV (reference sequence). This chain's CDR3 is CASSRGLAGNLRAETQYF. The CDR3 DNA sequence: TGTGCCAGCAGCCGTGGACTAGCGGGAAACCTGCGGGCGGAGACCCAGTACTTC.

This clonotype came up many times. The chain joins TRBV20-1 to TRBJ2-1; 8 nucleotides match TRBD1. With 5 bases clipped from V and 1 base from J, the junction kept 10 bases outside the gene matches. The CDR3 spans 16 residues. CDR1 is DFQATT, CDR2 SNEGSKA, per germline (reference sequence). CDR3 residues: CSALTGVEGSYNEQFF. The CDR3 coding sequence is TGCAGTGCTTTGACAGGGGTCGAAGGGTCCTACAATGAGCAGTTCTTC.

This clonotype was recorded at least ten times. This chain uses TRBV7-2 with TRBJ2-1, with D possibly matching TRBD1 (5 bases). V shed 1 base and J shed 3 bases, with 13 bases lying between them. Germline CDR1 is SGHTA and CDR2 is FQGNSA. The CDR3 is 16 amino acids. CDR3 in amino acids: CASSLVGLGVYNEQFF. In DNA form, the CDR3 reads TGTGCCAGCAGCTTAGTAGGCCTAGGGGTCTACAATGAGCAGTTCTTC.

This clonotype was observed a few times. The genes are TRBV20-1 and TRBJ1-5, with 8 positions matching TRBD1. Per the germline V gene, CDR1 is DFQATT and CDR2 is SNEGSKA (reference sequence). The CDR3 runs 17 residues. V was clipped by 4 bases and J by 0 bases; unmatched bases: 11. The CDR3 reads CSATPARQGYSNQPQHF. The CDR3 bases are TGCAGTGCTACGCCCGCCCGACAGGGGTATAGCAATCAGCCCCAGCATTTT.

This clonotype was detected only a few times. The chain joins TRBV7-9 to TRBJ2-7; D unclear. Trimming cost V 4 bases and J 3 bases, with 13 bases left between them. CDR3 length: 14 amino acids. The germline V gene encodes CDR1 SEHNR and CDR2 FQNEAQ (reference sequence). The CDR3 DNA reads TGTGCCAGCAGCTCCCAACAGCGTTTCTACGAGCAGTACTTC. Residues: CASSSQQRFYEQYF.

J is TRBJ2-3 and V is TRBV12-3 or TRBV12-4, with D possibly matching TRBD2 (5 bases). CDR3 size: 15 residues. V lost 3 bases to trimming and J lost 1 base, with 11 bases between them. CDR3 sequence reads: CASSLEKRRTDTQYF. The CDR3 DNA is TGTGCCAGCAGTTTGGAGAAGCGGCGCACAGATACGCAGTATTTT.